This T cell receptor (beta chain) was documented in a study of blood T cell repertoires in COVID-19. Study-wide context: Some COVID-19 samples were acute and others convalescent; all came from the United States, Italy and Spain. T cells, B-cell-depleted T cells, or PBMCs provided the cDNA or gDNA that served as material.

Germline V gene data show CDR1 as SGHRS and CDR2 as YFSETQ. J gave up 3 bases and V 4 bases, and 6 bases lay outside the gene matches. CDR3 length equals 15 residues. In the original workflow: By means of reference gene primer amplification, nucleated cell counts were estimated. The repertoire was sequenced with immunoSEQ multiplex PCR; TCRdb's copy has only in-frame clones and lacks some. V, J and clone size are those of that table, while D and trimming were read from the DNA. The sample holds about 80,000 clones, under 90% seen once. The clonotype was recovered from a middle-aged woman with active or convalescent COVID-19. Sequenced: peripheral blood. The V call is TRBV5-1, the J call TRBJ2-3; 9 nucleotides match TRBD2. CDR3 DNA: TGCGCCAGCAGCCTTCTTAGCGGGAGAACAGATACGCAGTATTTT. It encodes CASSLLSGRTDTQYF. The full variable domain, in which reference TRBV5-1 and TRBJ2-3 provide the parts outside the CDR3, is KAGVTQTPRYLIKTRGQQVTLSCSPISGHRSVSWYQQTPGQGLQFLFEYFSETQRNKGNFPGRFSGRQFSNSRSEMNVSTLELGDSALYLCASSLLSGRTDTQYFGPGTRLTVL.